A single sample gave rise to the 5 T cell receptor beta chains below, sequenced in a study of T-cell reconstitution after alpha-beta-depleted transplantation in children. The TCRbeta library was prepared with unique molecular identifiers. In TCRdb, the PCR reads were re-called with MiXCR into one record per CDR3 protein. The table has around 76,000 distinct CDR3 sequences, 15% to 20% seen once. The sample was PBMCs, mostly from graft donor cells, taken 360 days after TCRalphabeta/CD19-depleted stem cell transplant. These receptors were taken from a male patient between 2 and 10 years old who had a stem cell transplant for acute lymphoblastic leukemia, so the T cells may come from the graft donor.

This chain uses TRBV5-6 with TRBJ2-5; 7 bases align to TRBD2. The trim removed 4 bases at V and 1 base at J, leaving 7 bases unmatched. The CDR3 is 15 amino acids. The V gene's germline CDR1 is SGHDT and CDR2 YYEEEE. CDR3 DNA: TGTGCCAGCAGCCACCCCCGACTAGCCCAAGAGACCCAGTACTTC. Its translation: CASSHPRLAQETQYF. Full variable domain (rest looked up from reference TRBV5-6 and TRBJ2-5): DAGVTQSPTHLIKTRGQQVTLRCSPKSGHDTVSWYQQALGQGPQFIFQYYEEEERQRGNFPDRFSGHQFPNYSSELNVNALLLGDSALYLCASSHPRLAQETQYFGPGTRLLVL.

This clonotype was seen at least ten times. V and J are TRBV7-9 and TRBJ2-3; 10 bases map to TRBD1. CDR1 is SEHNR and CDR2 is FQNEAQ in the germline V gene (reference sequence). V lost 1 base, J lost 1 base, and 5 bases stayed unmatched. The CDR3 extends over 17 amino acids. In DNA, the CDR3 is TGTGCCAGCAGCTTAGGGGGGACAGGGGCTCGCACAGATACGCAGTATTTT. It yields the protein CASSLGGTGARTDTQYF. Full variable domain (remainder filled in from reference TRBV7-9 and TRBJ2-3): DTGVSQNPRHKITKRGQNVTFRCDPISEHNRLYWYRQTLGQGPEFLTYFQNEAQLEKSRLLSDRFSAERPKGSFSTLEIQRTEQGDSAMYLCASSLGGTGARTDTQYFGPGTRLTVL.

A few counts support this clonotype. The chain uses TRBV28 and TRBJ2-2; unclear D gene. Germline V lookup: CDR1 MDHEN, CDR2 SYDVKM. CDR3 size: 13 residues. Trimming cost V 4 bases and J 2 bases, with 5 bases left between them. The CDR3 loop is CASSYANTGELFF. The CDR3 DNA is TGTGCCAGCAGTTACGCTAACACCGGGGAGCTGTTTTTT.

J is TRBJ2-5 and V is TRBV27, with 11 nucleotides matching TRBD2. Trimming took 5 bases from V and 5 from J; bases not matched to a gene: 10. Germline V lookup: CDR1 MNHEY, CDR2 SMNVEV (reference sequence). The CDR3 has 16 amino acids. Here the CDR3 DNA reads TGTGCCAGCAGTAAACTAGCGGGAGTTGGGTGGGAGACCCAGTACTTC. It encodes CASSKLAGVGWETQYF.

The gene calls are TRBV12-3 or TRBV12-4 and TRBJ2-5; D is undetermined. The CDR3 extends over 14 amino acids. V was trimmed by 3 bases and J by 1 base, leaving 9 bases between them. CDR3 protein: CASSFFAAQETQYF. DNA for the CDR3: TGTGCCAGCAGTTTTTTCGCAGCCCAAGAGACCCAGTACTTC.